These 21 T cell receptor beta chains came from one sample sequenced in a study of cytomegalovirus exposure and HLA in healthy donors. The study ran its PCR with 60 Vbeta and 13 Jbeta primers. Assay used: immunoSEQ multiplex PCR; TCRdb lists only in-frame clones, some missing. The sample holds about 200,000 clones; 9.5% to 15% are singletons and the top ten take about 8%. The source material was PBMCs. The receptor source for this set is a man in his fifties or sixties in good health and CMV-seropositive.

The CDR3 protein is CASSLLPGAGELFF. CDR3 in DNA: TGCGCCAGCAGCCTCCTCCCTGGAGCCGGGGAGCTGTTTTTT. This chain connects TRBV4-3 to TRBJ2-2; D uncertain. The V end was cut by 4 bases, the J end by 6 bases, with 12 bases between. From germline, CDR1 is LGHNA and CDR2 YSLEER. The CDR3 length is 14 residues.

V is TRBV5-4 and J is TRBJ2-7; D not resolved. The germline V and J ends were trimmed by 0 bases and 5 bases, with 18 bases remaining between them. The CDR3 loop spans 16 amino acids. The germline gives CDR1 SGHNT, CDR2 YYREEE (reference sequence). This CDR3 is CASSLDPPAGPNEQYF. In nucleotides, the CDR3 is TGTGCCAGCAGCTTGGATCCCCCGGCAGGTCCAAACGAGCAGTACTTC.

Here the CDR3 reads CASSDRGTDTGELFF. In DNA form, the CDR3 reads TGTGCCAGCAGCGACAGGGGAACGGACACCGGGGAGCTGTTTTTT. The chain employs TRBV9 and TRBJ2-2, with 7 bases lining up with TRBD1. Losses at the gene ends were 3 bases for V and 3 bases for J; bases not matched to a gene: 5. The CDR3 extends over 15 amino acids. The germline V gene has CDR1 SGDLS and CDR2 YYNGEE.

This clone showed up just a few times. This chain joins TRBV11-3 and TRBJ2-7; possibly TRBD1 for D (5 bases). CDR1 is SGHNT, CDR2 YENEEA, per germline. Deletions cut 0 bases from V and 2 bases from J, with 11 bases between. CDR3 length equals 15 residues. CDR3 DNA: TGTGCCAGCAGCTTAGAGGACACACGGGCCTACGAGCAGTACTTC. Protein product: CASSLEDTRAYEQYF.

This clone was picked up a small number of times. This chain links TRBV20-1 with TRBJ2-7; D not resolved. Per the germline V gene, CDR1 is DFQATT and CDR2 is SNEGSKA (reference sequence). The V gene lost 4 bases and the J gene lost 7 bases, with 11 bases spanning the gap. This CDR3 is 11 amino acids long. CDR3 protein: CSAKISREQYF. DNA of the CDR3: TGCAGTGCTAAAATCTCTAGGGAGCAGTACTTC.

This chain links TRBV6-1 with TRBJ2-7; 9 bases map to TRBD1. Trimming took 6 bases from V and 3 from J; bases not matched to a gene: 3. Germline loops: CDR1 MNHNS, CDR2 SASEGT. CDR3 length equals 13 residues. The CDR3 bases are TGTGCCAGCAGCCGGGACAGGGACTACGAGCAGTACGTC. This sequence encodes CASSRDRDYEQYV.

A few counts support this clone. The chain is built from TRBV28 and TRBJ2-7; 8 positions match TRBD2. CDR1 is MDHEN and CDR2 is SYDVKM in the germline V gene. The CDR3 extends over 14 amino acids. Trimming took 5 bases from V and 0 from J; bases not matched to a gene: 3. DNA for the CDR3: TGTGCCAGCAGTCGGGGGGGCACCTCCTACGAGCAGTACGTC. Translated: CASSRGGTSYEQYV.

The gene calls are TRBV27 and TRBJ1-4; no clear D. The ends were cut back, 0 bases at V and 11 bases at J, with 19 bases in the middle. There are 16 residues in the CDR3. The V gene's germline CDR1 is MNHEY and CDR2 SMNVEV (reference sequence). The CDR3 loop is CASSLSSGGGSSKLFF. CDR3 bases: TGTGCCAGCAGTTTATCTTCGGGAGGCGGGTCTTCGAAACTGTTTTTT.

This clone was seen more than once but under ten times. V and J are TRBV7-3 and TRBJ2-7; 12 nucleotides line up with TRBD2. Per germline, CDR1 SGHTA and CDR2 FQGTGA. This CDR3 region has 16 residues. V gave up 2 bases and J gave up 4 bases; unmatched junction bases: 6. In nucleotides, the CDR3 is TGTGCCAGCAGCTTATCCCTAGCGGGGGGGTATTACGAGCAGTACTTC. This encodes CASSLSLAGGYYEQYF.

This chain links TRBV7-9 with TRBJ2-3; 9 nucleotides match TRBD1. The germline gives CDR1 SEHNR, CDR2 FQNEAQ (reference sequence). The trim removed 6 bases at V and 4 bases at J, leaving 8 bases unmatched. This CDR3 has 15 amino acids. The CDR3 bases are TGTGCCAGCAGTCCGCCGGGACAGGGTTCAGATACGCAGTATTTT. It specifies CASSPPGQGSDTQYF.

This clone was found a few times. This chain connects TRBV6-1 to TRBJ2-4; no reliable D call. Germline V gene data show CDR1 as MNHNS and CDR2 as SASEGT. The CDR3 covers 11 residues. V was pared by 5 bases and J by 10 bases, with 9 bases between. CDR3 coding DNA: TGTGCCAGCAGTACCCTAGGAATTCAGTACTTC. Residues: CASSTLGIQYF.

The rearrangement joins TRBV7-2 to TRBJ1-2, with TRBD1 matching over 9 bases. V lost 1 base and J lost 2; bases outside the gene matches: 5. This CDR3 has 16 residues. CDR1 SGHTA and CDR2 FQGNSA come from the germline V gene. The CDR3 DNA reads TGTGCCAGCAGCTTAGTCGGACAGGGGTCAAACTATGGCTACACCTTC. Translating it yields CASSLVGQGSNYGYTF.

The CDR3 region is CASRDSSTDTQYF. CDR3 DNA sequence: TGTGCCAGCAGGGACTCGTCCACAGATACGCAGTATTTT. J is TRBJ2-3 and V is TRBV2, with D perhaps TRBD2 (5 bases). Trimming took 6 bases from V and 2 from J, leaving 9 bases between them. This CDR3 contains 13 residues. CDR1 and CDR2 (germline): SNHLY, FYNNEI. Based on the CDR3 plus reference TRBV2 and TRBJ2-3, the full variable domain is EPEVTQTPSHQVTQMGQEVILRCVPISNHLYFYWYRQILGQKVEFLVSFYNNEISEKSEIFDDQFSVERPDGSNFTLKIRSTKLEDSAMYFCASRDSSTDTQYFGPGTRLTVL.

The chain links TRBV18 to TRBJ1-4, with TRBD1 matching 7 bases. The V and J ends lost 3 bases and 0 bases, in that order; junction bases with no gene match: 7. The CDR3 loop spans 17 amino acids. Germline lookup yields CDR1 KGHSH and CDR2 LQKENI. The DNA of the CDR3 is TGTGCCAGCTCACCCTCGGGACAGCGAGCAACTAATGAAAAACTGTTTTTT. Translated, it gives CASSPSGQRATNEKLFF. Combining the CDR3 with reference TRBV18 and TRBJ1-4 gives the whole variable domain NAGVMQNPRHLVRRRGQEARLRCSPMKGHSHVYWYRQLPEEGLKFMVYLQKENIIDESGMPKERFSAEFPKEGPSILRIQQVVRGDSAAYFCASSPSGQRATNEKLFFGSGTQLSVL.

V and J are TRBV29-1 and TRBJ1-2, with 11 bases identical to TRBD1. The length of the CDR3 is 14 residues. Germline loops: CDR1 SQVTM, CDR2 ANQGSEA. The V and J ends lost 2 bases and 6 bases, in that order; junction bases with no gene match: 5. The CDR3, as DNA: TGCAGCGTTGAAAGGGGACAGGGGGGAAATGGCTACACCTTC. This encodes CSVERGQGGNGYTF.

This sequence joins TRBV12-5 and TRBJ2-7; 9 bases are a match to TRBD1. The V and J ends lost 2 bases and 8 bases, in that order; junction bases with no gene match: 7. Looked up from germline, CDR1 is LGHNT and CDR2 is FRNRAP. This CDR3 has 14 amino acids. The CDR3 protein is CASGLIGTGGQQYF. The CDR3, as DNA: TGTGCTAGTGGTTTGATCGGAACAGGGGGCCAGCAGTACTTC.

V is TRBV6-5 and J is TRBJ2-1; perhaps TRBD2 as D (6 bases). V was trimmed by 6 bases and J by 3 bases, leaving 15 bases between them. The germline gives CDR1 MNHEY, CDR2 SVGAGI. The CDR3 sequence is 15 residues long. The CDR3 is CASSWGVSGYNEQFF. The CDR3 DNA reads as TGTGCCAGCAGCTGGGGTGTTAGCGGCTACAATGAGCAGTTCTTC.

This clone was counted a few times. The CDR3 DNA reads TGCGCCAGCAGTGAGGAATTGGGACTAGCGGGGAGTGATGAGCAGTTCTTC. Its protein product is CASSEELGLAGSDEQFF. The rearrangement links TRBV10-2 to TRBJ2-1; 13 bases match TRBD2. V trimming: 2 bases; J trimming: 8 bases; junction bases outside the gene matches: 9. The germline CDR1 and CDR2 sequences are WSHSY and SAAADI. CDR3 size: 17 residues.

This clone occurred a few times. The chain joins TRBV6-7 to TRBJ2-1, with 11 nucleotides matching TRBD1. TRBV6-7 is marked as an open reading frame, function uncertain. J gave up 2 bases and V 0 bases, and 15 bases lay outside the gene matches. This CDR3 is built from 21 residues. The CDR3 bases are TGTGCCAGCAGTTACTCGAACGGGGACAGGGGGATCATTAGGACCTACAATGAGCAGTTCTTC. Translated, it gives CASSYSNGDRGIIRTYNEQFF.

This clone was counted between two and nine times. The rearrangement uses TRBV23-1 and TRBJ2-7; possible D gene TRBD2, 5 bases. TRBV23-1 falls under the ORF class, with uncertain function. V lost 7 bases to trimming and J lost 0 bases, with 19 bases between them. The CDR3 extends over 16 amino acids. The CDR3 here is CASTPEDGEGSYEQYV. The DNA for the CDR3 is TGCGCCAGCACCCCGGAGGACGGAGAAGGCTCCTACGAGCAGTACGTC.

The chain joins TRBV10-2 to TRBJ1-5; TRBD1 agrees at 9 bases. Germline V CDR1 and CDR2: WSHSY, SAAADI. Unmatched junction bases numbered 2, after V lost 8 bases and J lost 0 bases. The CDR3 length is 14 residues. The CDR3 loop is CASGTGYSNQPQHF. DNA of the CDR3: TGCGCCAGCGGGACAGGGTATAGCAATCAGCCCCAGCATTTT.